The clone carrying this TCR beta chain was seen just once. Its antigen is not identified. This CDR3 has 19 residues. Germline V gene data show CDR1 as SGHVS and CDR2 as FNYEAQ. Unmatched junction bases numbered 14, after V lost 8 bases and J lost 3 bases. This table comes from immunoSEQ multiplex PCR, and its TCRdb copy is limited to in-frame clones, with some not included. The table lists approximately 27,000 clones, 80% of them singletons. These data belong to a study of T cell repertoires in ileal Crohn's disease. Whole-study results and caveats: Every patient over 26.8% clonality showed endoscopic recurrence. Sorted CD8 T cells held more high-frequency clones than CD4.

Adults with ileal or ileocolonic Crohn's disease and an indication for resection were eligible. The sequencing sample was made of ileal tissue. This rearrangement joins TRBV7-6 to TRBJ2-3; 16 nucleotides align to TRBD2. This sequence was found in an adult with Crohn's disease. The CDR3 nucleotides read TGTGCCAGCTTGGAGGGACTAGCGGGAGGGCCTGTCAGAACAGATACGCAGTATTTT. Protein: CASLEGLAGGPVRTDTQYF.